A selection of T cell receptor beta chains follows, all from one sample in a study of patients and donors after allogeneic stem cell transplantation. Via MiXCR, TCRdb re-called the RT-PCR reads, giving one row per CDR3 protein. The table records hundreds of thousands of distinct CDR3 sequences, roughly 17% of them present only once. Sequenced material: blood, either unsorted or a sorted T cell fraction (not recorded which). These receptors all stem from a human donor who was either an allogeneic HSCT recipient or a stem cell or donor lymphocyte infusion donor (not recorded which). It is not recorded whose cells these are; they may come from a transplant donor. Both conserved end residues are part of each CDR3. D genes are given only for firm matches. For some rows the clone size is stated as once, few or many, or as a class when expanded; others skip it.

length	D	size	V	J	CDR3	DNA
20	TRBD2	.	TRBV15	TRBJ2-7	CATSRDFLGLADGRSYEQYF	TGTGCCACCAGCAGAGATTTTCTGGGACTAGCGGACGGGCGATCCTACGAGCAGTACTTC
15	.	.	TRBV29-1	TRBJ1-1	CSVEVPIERGRVAFF	TGCAGCGTTGAAGTACCAATTGAGAGGGGGAGGGTAGCTTTCTTT
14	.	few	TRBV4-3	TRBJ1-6	CASSQEKWNSPLHF	TGCGCCAGCAGCCAAGAAAAGTGGAATTCACCCCTCCACTTT
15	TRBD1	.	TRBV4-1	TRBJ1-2	CASSQGQSSNYGYTF	TGCGCCAGCAGCCAGGGACAGTCATCTAACTATGGCTACACCTTC
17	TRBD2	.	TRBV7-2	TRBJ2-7	CASSLAIGGLAGGEQYF	TGTGCCAGCAGCTTAGCCATAGGGGGACTAGCGGGAGGCGAGCAGTACTTC
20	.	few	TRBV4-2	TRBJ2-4	CASSQDTPRGPRLAKNIQYF	TGTGCCAGCAGCCAAGATACCCCCCGGGGGCCCAGATTAGCCAAAAACATTCAGTACTTC
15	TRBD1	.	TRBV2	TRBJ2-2	CASSDDRVSTGELFF	TGTGCCAGCAGTGACGACAGGGTTAGCACCGGGGAGCTGTTTTTT
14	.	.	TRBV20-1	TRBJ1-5	CSAQRDAGRQPQHF	TGCAGTGCTCAACGGGACGCCGGTCGGCAGCCCCAGCATTTT
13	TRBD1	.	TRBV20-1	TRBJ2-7	CSATPGQGVEQYF	TGCAGTGCTACGCCGGGACAGGGGGTCGAGCAGTACTTC
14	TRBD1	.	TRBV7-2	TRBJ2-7	CASSPDRANYEQYF	TGTGCCAGCAGCCCCGACAGGGCCAACTACGAGCAGTACTTC
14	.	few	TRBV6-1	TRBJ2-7	CASTPGNLTYEQYF	TGTGCCAGCACCCCGGGAAACCTTACCTACGAGCAGTACTTC
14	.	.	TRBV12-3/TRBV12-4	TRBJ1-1	CASSLRGTNTEAFF	TGTGCCAGCAGTTTGAGGGGGACGAACACTGAAGCTTTCTTT
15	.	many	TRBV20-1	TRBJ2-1	CSAPGTLSSYNEQFF	TGCAGTGCTCCCGGGACTTTGAGCTCCTACAATGAGCAGTTCTTC
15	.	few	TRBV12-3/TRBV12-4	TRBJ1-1	CASSLGGPWGTEAFF	TGTGCCAGCAGTTTAGGGGGCCCCTGGGGCACTGAAGCTTTCTTT
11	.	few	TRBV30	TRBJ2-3	CAWSDRDTQYF	TGTGCCTGGAGTGACAGAGATACGCAGTATTTT
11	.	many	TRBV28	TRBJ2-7	CASSNTYEQYF	TGTGCCAGCAGTAACACCTACGAGCAGTACTTC
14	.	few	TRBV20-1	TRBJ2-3	CSAREIVVTDTQYF	TGCAGTGCTAGAGAAATAGTGGTGACAGATACGCAGTATTTT
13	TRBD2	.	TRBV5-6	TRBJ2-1	CASSPKMSGVQFF	TGTGCCAGCAGCCCGAAAATGAGCGGGGTTCAGTTCTTC
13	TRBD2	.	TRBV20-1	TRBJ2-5	CSAWTSRGETQYF	TGCAGTGCTTGGACTAGCCGAGGAGAGACCCAGTACTTC
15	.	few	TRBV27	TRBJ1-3	CASSLRFSSGNTIYF	TGTGCCAGCAGTTTACGTTTTTCCTCTGGAAACACCATATATTTT
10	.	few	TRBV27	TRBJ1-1	CVTRGTEAFF	TGTGTAACAAGGGGCACTGAAGCTTTCTTT
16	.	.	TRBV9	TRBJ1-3	CASSVRGSFSGNTIYF	TGTGCCAGCAGCGTAAGAGGATCATTCTCTGGAAACACCATATATTTT
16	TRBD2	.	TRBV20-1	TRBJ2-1	CSAREPSGGSYNEQFF	TGCAGTGCTAGAGAGCCCAGCGGGGGCTCCTACAATGAGCAGTTCTTC
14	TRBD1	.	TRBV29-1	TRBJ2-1	CSVAQGQGTNEQFF	TGCAGCGTTGCTCAGGGACAGGGAACCAATGAGCAGTTCTTC
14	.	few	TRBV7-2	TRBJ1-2	CASSLMADNYGYTF	TGTGCCAGCAGCTTAATGGCGGATAACTATGGCTACACCTTC
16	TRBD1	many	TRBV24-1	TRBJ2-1	CATSDLPGTGSDEQFF	TGTGCCACCAGTGATTTACCTGGGACAGGGTCGGATGAGCAGTTCTTC
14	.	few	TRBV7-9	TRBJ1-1	CASSLTEMDTEAFF	TGTGCCAGCAGCTTAACAGAGATGGACACTGAAGCTTTCTTT
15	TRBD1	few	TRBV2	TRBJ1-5	CASTTTGVSGQPQHF	TGTGCCAGCACCACTACAGGGGTGTCGGGTCAGCCCCAGCATTTT
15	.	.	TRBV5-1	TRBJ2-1	CASSLSGRLNNEQFF	TGCGCCAGCAGCTTATCGGGGAGACTTAACAATGAGCAGTTCTTC
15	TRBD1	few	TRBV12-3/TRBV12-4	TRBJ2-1	CASRSSGGPYNEQFF	TGTGCCAGCAGGTCATCAGGGGGCCCCTACAATGAGCAGTTCTTC
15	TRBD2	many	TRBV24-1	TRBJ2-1	CATSTSGSSYNEQFF	TGTGCCACCAGCACTAGCGGAAGCTCCTACAATGAGCAGTTCTTC